The 4 T cell receptor beta chains below were found in one sample sequenced in a study of shared clonotypes between healthy human individuals. Profiling relied on immunoSEQ multiplex PCR, and the TCRdb table lists in-frame clones only, not all of them. Of about 2.5 million clones listed, just under 95% are singletons. Sequenced: naive CD4+ T cells from PBMCs. The sample's subset: CD45RA+ positively selected. The receptors were gathered from a man aged 18-30 years in good health. Some clones in this sample may be carry-over from other donors' samples.

In the case of this clone: One end of the junction varies from germline; a read error may be responsible. This rearrangement joins TRBV18 to TRBJ2-7; D may be TRBD1 (5 bases). This CDR3 contains 14 residues. Per germline, CDR1 KGHSH and CDR2 LQKENI. The CDR3 protein is CASSPNFDSPQRDF. The DNA for the CDR3 is TGTGCCAGCTCACCTAACTTTGACAGTCCCCAGCGCGACTTC.

The chain is built from TRBV7-2 and TRBJ1-4; D not resolved. Between the trimmed V and J ends, which lost 5 bases and 7 bases, there was a span of 14 bases. The CDR3 consists of 14 residues. Germline-derived CDR1 and CDR2 are SGHTA and FQGNSA. The CDR3 coding sequence is TGTGCCAGCAGCCCTCCCGGGTGGGGTGAAAAACTGTTTTTT. Protein sequence: CASSPPGWGEKLFF.

The chain uses TRBV7-2 and TRBJ2-3; 7 nucleotides agree with TRBD1. The germline V gene encodes CDR1 SGHTA and CDR2 FQGNSA. The CDR3 runs 17 residues. V shed 2 bases and J 10 bases; nucleotides not matched to a gene: 18. The CDR3: CASSLMGRQGGPLAQYF. The CDR3 nucleotides read TGTGCCAGCAGCTTAATGGGGAGACAGGGTGGGCCCCTCGCGCAGTATTTT.

The rearrangement uses TRBV15 and TRBJ2-1; 8 nucleotides match TRBD1. The CDR3 covers 14 residues. V gave up 5 bases and J gave up 7 bases; unmatched junction bases: 7. Germline lookup yields CDR1 LNHNV and CDR2 YYDKDF (reference sequence). CDR3 amino acids: CATSSDRVRNEQFF. The CDR3 DNA sequence: TGTGCCACCAGCTCGGACAGGGTGAGGAATGAGCAGTTCTTC.